This T cell receptor beta chain appears in the sequencing data of a study of blood T cell repertoires in COVID-19. Turning to the study itself: The cDNA or gDNA used as material had been derived from T cells, B-cell-depleted T cells, or PBMCs.

Authors' methods: Amplification with reference gene primers provided the estimates of nucleated cell counts. Only in-frame clones appear in the TCRdb table, and some are missing; sequencing was by immunoSEQ multiplex PCR. V, J and clone size were drawn from that table, and D and trimming were deduced from the DNA. The sample contains 200,000 to 300,000 clones, over 70% of which appear only once. The CDR3 is 13 amino acids. Trimming stripped 6 bases from V and 7 bases from J, with 15 bases between. CDR1 is MNHEY and CDR2 is SVGAGI in the germline V gene. Sequencing used peripheral blood. The chain carries TRBV6-5 and TRBJ1-2, with D tentatively TRBD1 (5 bases). This clonotype was sampled from a woman of 80 years or more with acute or convalescent COVID-19. The CDR3 bases are TGTGCCAGCAGCCCCTCGGGGGAGGGTGGCTACACCTTC. This encodes CASSPSGEGGYTF.